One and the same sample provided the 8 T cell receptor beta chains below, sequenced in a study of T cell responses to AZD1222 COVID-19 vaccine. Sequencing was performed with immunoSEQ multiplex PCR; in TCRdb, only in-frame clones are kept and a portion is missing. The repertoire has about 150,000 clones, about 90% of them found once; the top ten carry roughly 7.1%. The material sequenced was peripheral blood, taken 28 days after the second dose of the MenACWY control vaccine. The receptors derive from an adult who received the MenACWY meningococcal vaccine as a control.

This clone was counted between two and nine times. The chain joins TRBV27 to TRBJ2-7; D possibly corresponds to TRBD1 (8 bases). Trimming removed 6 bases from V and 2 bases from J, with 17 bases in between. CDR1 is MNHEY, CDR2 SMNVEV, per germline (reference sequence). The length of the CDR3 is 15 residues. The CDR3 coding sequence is TGTGCCAGCAGGAAGACAGGGGAGGGGACCTACGAGCAGTACTTC. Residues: CASRKTGEGTYEQYF.

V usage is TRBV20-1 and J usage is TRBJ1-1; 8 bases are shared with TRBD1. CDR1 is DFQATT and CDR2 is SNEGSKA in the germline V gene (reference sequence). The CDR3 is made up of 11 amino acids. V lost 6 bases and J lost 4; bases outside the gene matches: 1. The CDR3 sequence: CSATGGTEAFF. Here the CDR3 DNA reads TGCAGTGCAACAGGGGGCACTGAAGCTTTCTTT.

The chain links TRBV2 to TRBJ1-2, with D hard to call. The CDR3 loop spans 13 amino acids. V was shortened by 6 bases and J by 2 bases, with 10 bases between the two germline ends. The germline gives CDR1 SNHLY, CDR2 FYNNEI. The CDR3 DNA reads TGTGCCAGCAGAGAGAACAAGAACTATGGCTACACCTTC. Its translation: CASRENKNYGYTF.

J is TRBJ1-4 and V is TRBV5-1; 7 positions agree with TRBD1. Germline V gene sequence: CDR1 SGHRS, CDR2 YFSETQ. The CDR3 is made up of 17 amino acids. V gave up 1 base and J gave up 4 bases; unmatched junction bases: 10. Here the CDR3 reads CASSLRQGDGFNEKLFF. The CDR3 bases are TGCGCCAGCAGCTTGCGGCAGGGGGATGGTTTTAATGAAAAACTGTTTTTT.

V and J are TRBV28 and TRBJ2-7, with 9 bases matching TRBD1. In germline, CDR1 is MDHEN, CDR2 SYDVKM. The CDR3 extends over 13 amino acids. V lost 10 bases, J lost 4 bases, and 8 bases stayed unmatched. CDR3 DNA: TGTGCCACCCTGGACAGGGGTGTGTACGAGCAGTACTTC. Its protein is CATLDRGVYEQYF.

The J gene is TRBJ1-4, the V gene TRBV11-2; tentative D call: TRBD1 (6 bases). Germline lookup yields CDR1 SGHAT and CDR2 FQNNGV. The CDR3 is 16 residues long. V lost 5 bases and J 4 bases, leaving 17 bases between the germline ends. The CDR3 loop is CASSPREGGFNEKLFF. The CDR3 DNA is TGTGCCAGCAGCCCCCGGGAGGGGGGCTTTAATGAAAAACTGTTTTTT.

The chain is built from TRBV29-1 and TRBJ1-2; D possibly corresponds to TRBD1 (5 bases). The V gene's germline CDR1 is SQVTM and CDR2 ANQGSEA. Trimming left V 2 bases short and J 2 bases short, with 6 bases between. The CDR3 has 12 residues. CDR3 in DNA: TGCAGCGTTGAACCAGGGAACTATGGCTACACCTTC. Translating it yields CSVEPGNYGYTF.

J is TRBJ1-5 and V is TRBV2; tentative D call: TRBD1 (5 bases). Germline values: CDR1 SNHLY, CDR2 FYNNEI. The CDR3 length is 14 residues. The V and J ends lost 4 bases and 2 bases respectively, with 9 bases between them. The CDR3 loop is CASSGTGGNQPQHF. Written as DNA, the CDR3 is TGTGCCAGCAGTGGAACAGGTGGCAATCAGCCCCAGCATTTT. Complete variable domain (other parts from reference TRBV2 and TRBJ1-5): EPEVTQTPSHQVTQMGQEVILRCVPISNHLYFYWYRQILGQKVEFLVSFYNNEISEKSEIFDDQFSVERPDGSNFTLKIRSTKLEDSAMYFCASSGTGGNQPQHFGDGTRLSIL.